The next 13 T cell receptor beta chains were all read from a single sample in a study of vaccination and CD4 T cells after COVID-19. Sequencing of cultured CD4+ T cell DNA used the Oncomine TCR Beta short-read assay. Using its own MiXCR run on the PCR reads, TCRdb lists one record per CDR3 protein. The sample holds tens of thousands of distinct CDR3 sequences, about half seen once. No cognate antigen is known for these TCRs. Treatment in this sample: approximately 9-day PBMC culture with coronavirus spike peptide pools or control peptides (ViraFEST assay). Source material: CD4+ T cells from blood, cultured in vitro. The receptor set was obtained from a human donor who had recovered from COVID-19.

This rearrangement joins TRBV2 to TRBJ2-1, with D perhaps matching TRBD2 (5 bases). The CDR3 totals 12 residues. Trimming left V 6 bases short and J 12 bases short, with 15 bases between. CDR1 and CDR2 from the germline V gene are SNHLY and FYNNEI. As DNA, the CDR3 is TGTGCCAGCAGGAGACTAACCCTTGGGCAGTTCTTC. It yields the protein CASRRLTLGQFF.

In DNA form, the CDR3 reads TGTGCCAGCAGTAAACACGGCGCAGGGAGAACTAGCGGGAGCTCTGACTACGAGCAGTACTTC. As protein: CASSKHGAGRTSGSSDYEQYF. The chain uses TRBV6-1 and TRBJ2-7, with 11 bases matching TRBD2. The germline V gene encodes CDR1 MNHNS and CDR2 SASEGT. V dropped 5 bases and J dropped 3; count of bases not matched to a gene: 24. This CDR3 comprises 21 residues.

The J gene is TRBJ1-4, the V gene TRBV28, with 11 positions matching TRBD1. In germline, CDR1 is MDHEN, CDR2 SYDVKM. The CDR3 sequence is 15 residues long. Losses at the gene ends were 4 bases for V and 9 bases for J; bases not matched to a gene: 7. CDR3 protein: CASSSGDRGSKKLFF. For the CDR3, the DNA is TGTGCCAGCAGTTCCGGGGACAGGGGGAGTAAAAAACTGTTTTTT.

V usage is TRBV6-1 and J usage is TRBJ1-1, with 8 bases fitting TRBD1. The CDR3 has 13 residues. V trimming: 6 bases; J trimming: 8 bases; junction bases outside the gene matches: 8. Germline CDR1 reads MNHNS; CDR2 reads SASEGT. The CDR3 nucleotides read TGTGCCAGCAGCCAACAGGGGGGTTTAGAAGCTTTCTTT. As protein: CASSQQGGLEAFF.

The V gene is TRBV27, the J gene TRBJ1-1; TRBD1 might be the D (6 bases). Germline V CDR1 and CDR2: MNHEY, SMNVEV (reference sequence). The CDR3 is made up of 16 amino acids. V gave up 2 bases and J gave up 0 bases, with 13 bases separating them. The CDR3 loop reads CASSLTYRVVNTEAFF. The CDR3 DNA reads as TGTGCCAGCAGTTTAACCTACAGGGTTGTGAACACTGAAGCTTTCTTT.

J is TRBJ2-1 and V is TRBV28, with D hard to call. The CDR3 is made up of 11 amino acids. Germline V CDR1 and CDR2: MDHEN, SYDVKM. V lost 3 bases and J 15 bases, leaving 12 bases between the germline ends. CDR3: CASSFSAQPFF. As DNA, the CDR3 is TGTGCCAGCAGTTTCTCAGCCCAACCGTTCTTC.

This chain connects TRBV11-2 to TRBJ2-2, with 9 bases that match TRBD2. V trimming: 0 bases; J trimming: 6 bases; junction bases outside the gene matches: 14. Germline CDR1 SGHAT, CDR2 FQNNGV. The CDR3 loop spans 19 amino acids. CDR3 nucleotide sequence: TGTGCCAGCAGCTTAGATCTAACGCGGGCGGGGGGGCCCTCCGGGGAGCTGTTTTTT. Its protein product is CASSLDLTRAGGPSGELFF. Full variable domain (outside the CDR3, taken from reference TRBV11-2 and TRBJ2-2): EAGVAQSPRYKIIEKRQSVAFWCNPISGHATLYWYQQILGQGPKLLIQFQNNGVVDDSQLPKDRFSAERLKGVDSTLKIQPAKLEDSAVYLCASSLDLTRAGGPSGELFFGEGSRLTVL.

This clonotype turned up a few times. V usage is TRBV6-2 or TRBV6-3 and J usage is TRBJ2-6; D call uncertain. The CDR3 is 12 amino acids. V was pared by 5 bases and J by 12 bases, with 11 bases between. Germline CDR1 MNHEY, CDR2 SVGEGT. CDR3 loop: CASSDPFTVLTF. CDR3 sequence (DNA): TGTGCCAGCAGTGACCCTTTCACCGTCCTGACTTTC.

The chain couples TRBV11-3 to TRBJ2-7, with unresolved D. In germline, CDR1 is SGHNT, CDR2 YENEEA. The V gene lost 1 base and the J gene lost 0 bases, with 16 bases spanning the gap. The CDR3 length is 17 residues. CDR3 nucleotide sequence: TGTGCCAGCAGCTTAGGGTTGGTCGGCCGGCCCTCCTACGAGCAGTACTTC. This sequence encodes CASSLGLVGRPSYEQYF.

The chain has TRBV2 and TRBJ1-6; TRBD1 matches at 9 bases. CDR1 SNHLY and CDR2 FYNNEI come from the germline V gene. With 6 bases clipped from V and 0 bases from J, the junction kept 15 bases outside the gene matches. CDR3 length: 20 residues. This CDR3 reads CASRDPVGTGFDSYNSPLHF. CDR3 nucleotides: TGTGCCAGCAGAGACCCGGTCGGGACAGGGTTCGACTCCTATAATTCACCCCTCCACTTT.

In nucleotides, the CDR3 is TGTGCCAGCAGTCTAGCGGGAGATTACGAGCAGTACTTC. It is translated as CASSLAGDYEQYF. The chain combines TRBV2 with TRBJ2-7, with 10 bases lining up with TRBD2. Germline CDR1 reads SNHLY; CDR2 reads FYNNEI. The CDR3 runs to 13 residues. The V and J ends lost 5 bases and 4 bases, in that order; junction bases with no gene match: 2.

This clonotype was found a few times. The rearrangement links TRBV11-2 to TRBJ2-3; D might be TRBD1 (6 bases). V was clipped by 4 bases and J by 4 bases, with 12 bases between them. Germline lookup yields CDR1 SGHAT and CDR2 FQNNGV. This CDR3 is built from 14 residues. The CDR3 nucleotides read TGTGCCAGCAGCTCGAGGGGGTTGTCAGATACGCAGTATTTT. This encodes CASSSRGLSDTQYF. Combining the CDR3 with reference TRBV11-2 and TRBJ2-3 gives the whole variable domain EAGVAQSPRYKIIEKRQSVAFWCNPISGHATLYWYQQILGQGPKLLIQFQNNGVVDDSQLPKDRFSAERLKGVDSTLKIQPAKLEDSAVYLCASSSRGLSDTQYFGPGTRLTVL.

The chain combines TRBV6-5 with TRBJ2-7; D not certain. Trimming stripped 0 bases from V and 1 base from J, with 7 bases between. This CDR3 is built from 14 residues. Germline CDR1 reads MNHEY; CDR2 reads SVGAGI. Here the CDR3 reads CASSYSRDSYEQYF. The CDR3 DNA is TGTGCCAGCAGTTACTCTAGGGATTCCTACGAGCAGTACTTC.